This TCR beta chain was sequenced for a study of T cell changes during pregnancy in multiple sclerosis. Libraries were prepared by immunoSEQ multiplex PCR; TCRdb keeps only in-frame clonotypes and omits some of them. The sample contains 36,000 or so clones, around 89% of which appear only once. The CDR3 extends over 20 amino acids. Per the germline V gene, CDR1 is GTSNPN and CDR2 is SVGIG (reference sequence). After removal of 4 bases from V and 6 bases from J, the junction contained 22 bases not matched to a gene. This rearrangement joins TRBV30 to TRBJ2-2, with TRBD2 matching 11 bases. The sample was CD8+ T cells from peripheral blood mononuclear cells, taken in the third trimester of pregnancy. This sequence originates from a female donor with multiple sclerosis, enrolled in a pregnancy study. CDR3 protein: CAWMETIPIAGGPNSGELFF. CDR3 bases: TGTGCCTGGATGGAGACGATCCCAATAGCGGGAGGGCCTAATTCCGGGGAGCTGTTTTTT.